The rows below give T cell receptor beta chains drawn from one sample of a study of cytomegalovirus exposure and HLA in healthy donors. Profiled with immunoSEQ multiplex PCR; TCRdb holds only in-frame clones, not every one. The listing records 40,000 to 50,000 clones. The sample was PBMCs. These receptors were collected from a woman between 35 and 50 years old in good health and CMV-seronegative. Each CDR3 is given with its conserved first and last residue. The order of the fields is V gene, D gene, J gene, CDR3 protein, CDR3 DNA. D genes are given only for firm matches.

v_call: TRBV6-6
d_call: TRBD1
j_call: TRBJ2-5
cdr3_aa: CASSYASTGLQETQYF
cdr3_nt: TGTGCCAGCAGTTACGCTTCGACAGGGCTACAAGAGACCCAGTACTTC

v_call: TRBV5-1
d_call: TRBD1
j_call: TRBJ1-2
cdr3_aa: CASFPGQTLYGYTF
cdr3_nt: TGCGCCAGCTTTCCGGGACAGACCCTCTATGGCTACACCTTC

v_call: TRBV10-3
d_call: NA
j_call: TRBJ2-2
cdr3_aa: CAISEALNTGELFF
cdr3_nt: TGTGCCATCAGTGAAGCTCTCAACACCGGGGAGCTGTTTTTT

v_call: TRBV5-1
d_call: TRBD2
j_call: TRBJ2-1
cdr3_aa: CASSPGLAGNYNEQFF
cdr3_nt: TGCGCCAGCAGCCCGGGACTAGCGGGAAACTACAATGAGCAGTTCTTC

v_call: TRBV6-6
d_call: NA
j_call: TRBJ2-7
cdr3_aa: CASRDPSEVYEQYF
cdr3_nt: TGTGCCAGCAGGGACCCTAGCGAGGTCTACGAGCAGTACTTC

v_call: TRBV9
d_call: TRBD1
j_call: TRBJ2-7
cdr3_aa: CASSANRGEQYF
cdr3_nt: TGTGCCAGCAGCGCAAACAGGGGCGAGCAGTACTTC

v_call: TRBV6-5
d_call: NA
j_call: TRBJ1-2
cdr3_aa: CASRTTGFAYGYTF
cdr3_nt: TGTGCCAGCAGGACAACAGGGTTTGCCTATGGCTACACCTTC

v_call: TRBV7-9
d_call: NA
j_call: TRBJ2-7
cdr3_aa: CASSPLGGSYEQYF
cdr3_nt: TGTGCCAGCAGCCCATTAGGGGGTTCCTACGAGCAGTACTTC

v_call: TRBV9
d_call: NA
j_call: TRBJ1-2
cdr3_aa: CASTLNANYGYTF
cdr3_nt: TGTGCCAGCACCCTAAATGCTAACTATGGCTACACCTTC

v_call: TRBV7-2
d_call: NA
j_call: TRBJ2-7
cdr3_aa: CASSLLTGVEQYF
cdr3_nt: TGTGCCAGCAGCTTATTGACAGGAGTCGAGCAGTACTTC

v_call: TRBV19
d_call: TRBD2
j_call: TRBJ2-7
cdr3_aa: CASSILGLGYEQYF
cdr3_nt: TGTGCCAGTAGTATCCTGGGACTAGGCTACGAGCAGTACTTC

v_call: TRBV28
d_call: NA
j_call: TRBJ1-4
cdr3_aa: CASSRGRLSEKLFF
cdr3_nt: TGTGCCAGCAGCCGAGGGAGGCTGAGTGAAAAACTGTTTTTT

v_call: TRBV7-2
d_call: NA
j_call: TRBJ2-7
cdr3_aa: CASSFDRFYEQYF
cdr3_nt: TGTGCCAGCAGCTTCGACAGGTTCTACGAGCAGTACTTC

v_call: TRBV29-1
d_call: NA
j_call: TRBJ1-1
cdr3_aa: CSVVRGTEDFF
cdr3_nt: TGCAGCGTTGTAAGGGGCACTGAAGATTTCTTT

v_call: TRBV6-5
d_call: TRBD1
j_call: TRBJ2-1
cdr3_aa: CASIDRGRNEQFF
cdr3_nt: TGTGCCAGCATTGACAGGGGTCGTAATGAGCAGTTCTTC

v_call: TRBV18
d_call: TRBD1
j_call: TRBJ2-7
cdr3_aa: CASSPGTGTYEQYF
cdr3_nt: TGTGCCAGCTCACCCGGGACAGGGACCTACGAGCAGTACTTC

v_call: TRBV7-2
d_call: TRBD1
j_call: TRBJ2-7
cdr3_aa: CASSTDRGYEQYF
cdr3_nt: TGTGCCAGCAGCACGGACAGGGGCTACGAGCAGTACTTC

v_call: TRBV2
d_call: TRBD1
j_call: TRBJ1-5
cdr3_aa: CASSERSGGDNQPQHF
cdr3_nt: TGTGCCAGCAGTGAACGATCAGGGGGCGACAATCAGCCCCAGCATTTT

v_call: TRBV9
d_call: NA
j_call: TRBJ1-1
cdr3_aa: CASSVVGTSDEAFF
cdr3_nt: TGTGCCAGCAGCGTAGTGGGGACATCGGATGAAGCTTTCTTT

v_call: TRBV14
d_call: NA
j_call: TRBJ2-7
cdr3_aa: CASSQTSAEQYF
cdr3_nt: TGTGCCAGCAGCCAAACTAGTGCCGAGCAGTACTTC

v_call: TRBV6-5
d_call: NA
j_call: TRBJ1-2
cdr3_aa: CASSYGGEYGYTF
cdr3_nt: TGTGCCAGCAGTTACGGGGGGGAATATGGCTACACCTTC

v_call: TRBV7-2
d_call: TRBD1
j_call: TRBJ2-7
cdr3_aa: CASSADRGSYEQYF
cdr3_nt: TGTGCCAGCAGCGCCGACAGGGGTTCCTACGAGCAGTACTTC

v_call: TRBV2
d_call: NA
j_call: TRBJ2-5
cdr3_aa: CASSPKETQYF
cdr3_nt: TGTGCCAGCAGCCCAAAAGAGACCCAGTACTTC